The source of this TCR beta chain is a study of T cells in Graves' hyperthyroidism and ophthalmopathy. RNA transcripts provided the source from which TCR beta CDR3 regions were amplified. First-round RT-PCR with HTBI primers amplified the TCR CDR3 region. A single record per CDR3 protein comes from TCRdb applying MiXCR to the multiplex PCR reads. The sample holds hundreds of thousands of distinct CDR3 sequences, less than 25% seen once. This clonotype was detected ten times or more. The CDR3 runs to 14 residues. The V end lost 2 bases, the J end lost 7 bases, and 14 bases lay between the germline ends. The germline V gene encodes CDR1 LGHDT and CDR2 YNNKEL (reference sequence).

The specimen sequenced was blood. The receptor was derived from a man younger than 40 with Graves' ophthalmopathy. The V and J genes are TRBV3-1 and TRBJ1-2; the D is unclear. CDR3 sequence (DNA): TGTGCCAGCAGCCAACAAGGCGGGCTAGGTGGCTACACCTTC. This codes for CASSQQGGLGGYTF.